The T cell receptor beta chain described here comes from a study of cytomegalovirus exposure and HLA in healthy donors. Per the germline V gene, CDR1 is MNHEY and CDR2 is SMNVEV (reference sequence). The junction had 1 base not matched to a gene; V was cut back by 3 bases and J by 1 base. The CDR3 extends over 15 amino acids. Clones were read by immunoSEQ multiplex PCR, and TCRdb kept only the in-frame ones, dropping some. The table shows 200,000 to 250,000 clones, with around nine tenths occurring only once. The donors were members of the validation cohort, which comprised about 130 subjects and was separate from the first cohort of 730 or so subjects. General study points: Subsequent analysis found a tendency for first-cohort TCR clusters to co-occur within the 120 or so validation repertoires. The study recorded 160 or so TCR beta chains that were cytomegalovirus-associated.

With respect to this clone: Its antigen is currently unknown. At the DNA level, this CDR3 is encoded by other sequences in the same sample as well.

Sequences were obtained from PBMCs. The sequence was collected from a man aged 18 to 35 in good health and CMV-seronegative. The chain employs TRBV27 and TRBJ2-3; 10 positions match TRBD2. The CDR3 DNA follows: TGTGCCAGCAGTTTTGGGACTAGCGGCACAGATACGCAGTATTTT. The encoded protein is CASSFGTSGTDTQYF.